Detailed here is one TCR beta chain. Its target is unknown. Trimming took off 0 bases at V and 5 bases at J, with 17 bases between the two ends. Germline assignment: CDR1 KGHSH and CDR2 LQKENI. The CDR3 is 17 amino acids. Profiled with immunoSEQ multiplex PCR; TCRdb holds only in-frame clones, not every one. The sample holds 58,000 or so clones, approximately 82% seen once. The sample is drawn from a study of OX40 agonist ivuxolimab in advanced cancers. The wider study: Ivuxolimab, an antibody that agonizes OX40 (CD134), was administered to the patients. Patient treatment consisted of intravenous ivuxolimab administration every 2 weeks at 0.01 to 10 mg/kg. Study-level results: At doses 0.1 to 3.0 mg/kg, CD4+ and CD8+ clones expanded.

This clonotype was obtained from an adult with an advanced solid tumor such as melanoma, head and neck, liver or kidney cancer. The source material was CD4+ or CD8+ T cells sorted from blood, sampled in a trial of the OX40 agonist ivuxolimab. The rearrangement uses TRBV18 and TRBJ1-5; no firm D call. CDR3 protein: CASSPPGSGGRDQPQHF. DNA for the CDR3: TGTGCCAGCTCACCACCTGGTTCGGGAGGGAGGGATCAGCCCCAGCATTTT.